This T cell receptor (beta chain) was sequenced for a study of CD8+ T cells in alopecia areata. Study-wide findings and caveats: Clonality exceeded that of normal scalp in lesional scalp, most notably in alopecia totalis/universalis. Scalp clonality dropped significantly under tofacitinib, as did expanded CD8+ top-100 clones. The study found that many expanded lesional clones persisted in scalp and blood during tofacitinib.

The treatment here: oral pan-JAK inhibitor, 5-10 mg twice daily. A remark on this clone: Its antigen is unknown.

RNA extraction was followed by reverse transcription into cDNA, which acted as the sequencing template. The protocol was immunoSEQ multiplex PCR, while the TCRdb copy is restricted to in-frame clones and leaves out a portion. The sample has 110,000 to 150,000 clones, around 50% seen once. The source was CD8+ T cells sorted from blood, collected at week 4, from a patient treated with tofacitinib. This TCR came from a human donor with alopecia areata.

Here the CDR3 reads CASSPSNTAYGYTF. The CDR3 bases are TGTGCCAGCAGCCCCTCCAACACCGCATATGGCTACACCTTC. The chain carries TRBV9 and TRBJ1-2, with no clear D. V lost 4 bases to trimming and J lost 5 bases, with 15 bases between them. The CDR3 runs 14 residues. In germline, CDR1 is SGDLS, CDR2 YYNGEE. The full variable domain, completed using reference TRBV9 and TRBJ1-2, is DSGVTQTPKHLITATGQRVTLRCSPRSGDLSVYWYQQSLDQGLQFLIQYYNGEERAKGNILERFSAQQFPDLHSELNLSSLELGDSALYFCASSPSNTAYGYTFGSGTRLTVV.